This TCR beta chain was found in a study of T cells in women clearing cervical HPV infection. Study in general: Case blood drawn at lesion detection; control blood after infection cleared.

Germline V gene sequence: CDR1 MDHEN, CDR2 SYDVKM. The CDR3 extends over 16 amino acids. Trimming at V came to 5 bases and at J to 2 bases, leaving 10 bases not matched to a gene. Method: immunoSEQ multiplex PCR; TCRdb's copy keeps in-frame clones and lacks some. In total, the table holds over 45,000 clones. As to this clone: The read finishes 3 residues shy of the CDR3 end, and the germline J gene is used to complete it.

J is TRBJ2-3 and V is TRBV28; TRBD2 aligns across 7 bases. The TCR originated in a woman between 18 and 69 years old with a cervical HPV16 infection that either progressed to CIN3+ or cleared (not recorded which). The specimen was blood buffy coat. The sequenced part of the CDR3 DNA is TGTGCCAGCAGTCCCCCTTCGGCGGGGGTCACAGATACG. Protein: CASSPPSAGVTDT. The whole CDR3 region reads CASSPPSAGVTDTQYF. Looking up the rest from reference TRBV28 and TRBJ2-3 gives the full variable domain: DVKVTQSSRYLVKRTGEKVFLECVQDMDHENMFWYRQDPGLGLRLIYFSYDVKMKEKGDIPEGYSVSREKKERFSLILESASTNQTSMYLCASSPPSAGVTDTQYFGPGTRLTVL.